This TCR beta chain was sequenced during a study of CD8 T cells in Susac syndrome. This clonotype has a single count. The CDR3 extends over 12 amino acids. Trimming pared 3 bases from V and 1 base from J, leaving 7 bases between. CDR1 SQVTM and CDR2 ANQGSEA come from the germline V gene. The RNA, about 0.45 to 1 ug, was put through reverse transcription using random hexamers. TCRdb recomputed calls from the immunoSEQ multiplex PCR reads with MiXCR, one row per CDR3 protein. The repertoire holds tens of thousands of distinct CDR3 sequences, with 96% as singletons. The sequence was collected from a human donor with multiple sclerosis. The genes are TRBV29-1 and TRBJ2-7; no clear D. Sequenced: CD4+ T cells from PBMCs. Here the CDR3 reads CSVEADSYEQYF. CDR3 nucleotides: TGCAGCGTTGAGGCGGATTCCTACGAGCAGTACTTC.